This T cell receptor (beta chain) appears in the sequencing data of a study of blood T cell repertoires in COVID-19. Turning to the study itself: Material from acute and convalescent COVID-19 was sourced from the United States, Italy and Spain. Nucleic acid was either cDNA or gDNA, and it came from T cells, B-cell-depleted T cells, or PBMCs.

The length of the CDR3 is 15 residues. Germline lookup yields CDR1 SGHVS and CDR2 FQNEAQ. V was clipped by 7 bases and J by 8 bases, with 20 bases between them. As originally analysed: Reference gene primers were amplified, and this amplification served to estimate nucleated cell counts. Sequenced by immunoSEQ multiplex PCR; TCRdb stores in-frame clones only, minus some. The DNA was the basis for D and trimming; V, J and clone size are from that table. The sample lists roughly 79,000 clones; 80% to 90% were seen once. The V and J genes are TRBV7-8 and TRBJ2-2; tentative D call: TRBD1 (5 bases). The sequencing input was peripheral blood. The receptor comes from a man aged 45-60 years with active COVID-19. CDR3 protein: CASKGYQVRAGELFF. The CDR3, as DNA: TGTGCCAGCAAGGGTTATCAAGTCAGGGCAGGGGAGCTGTTTTTT.